The following is a TCR beta chain sequence with its context. The antigen is unknown. Germline trimming cut 2 bases from V and 4 bases from J; bases unmatched to any gene: 5. The length of the CDR3 is 15 residues. The germline V gene encodes CDR1 KGHSH and CDR2 LQKENI. The sample is drawn from a study of shared clonotypes between healthy human individuals. Sequencing was performed with immunoSEQ multiplex PCR; in TCRdb, only in-frame clones are kept and a portion is missing. The data contain 2 million to 3 million clones, 93% of them singletons. The study's findings and limits: Sampling was confined to blood; repertoires within tissues likely differ. About 5% was the fraction of naive CD4 clonotypes found shared across a few donors.

The TCR originated in a man between 18 and 29 years old in good health. Some clones in this sample may be carry-over from other donors' samples. The material sequenced was naive CD4+ T cells from PBMCs. This sample's subset: CD45RA+ positively selected. The genes are TRBV18 and TRBJ1-3, with 7 positions matching TRBD1. The CDR3 nucleotides read TGTGCCAGCTCACCAATTGGGACAGAGGGAAACACCATATATTTT. Translating gives CASSPIGTEGNTIYF.